These 24 T cell receptor beta chains originate from one sample sequenced in a study of neurological immune-mediated disorders. TCRdb re-called the 5' RACE reads through MiXCR, storing one row per CDR3 protein. This table has fewer than 85,000 distinct CDR3 sequences, 4.3% appearing once. Indicated time point: longitudinal time-point 3. Sequences were obtained from PBMCs. The receptors derive from a woman in her fifties or sixties with multiple sclerosis.

This clonotype came up many times. The chain has TRBV7-9 and TRBJ2-6; TRBD1 might be the D (7 bases). V lost 6 bases, J lost 1 base, and 10 bases lay in between. In germline, CDR1 is SEHNR, CDR2 FQNEAQ (reference sequence). This CDR3 spans 15 amino acids. The CDR3 is CASRRGQSGANVLTF. CDR3 coding DNA: TGTGCCAGCAGGCGGGGACAGTCTGGGGCCAACGTCCTGACTTTC.

This clonotype occurred many times. The chain links TRBV29-1 to TRBJ1-4, with unresolved D. The CDR3 is 13 residues long. Germline assignment: CDR1 SQVTM and CDR2 ANQGSEA. V was clipped by 2 bases and J by 4 bases, with 8 bases between them. DNA for the CDR3: TGCAGCGTTGAACACAGTAGTAATGAAAAACTGTTTTTT. Its protein product is CSVEHSSNEKLFF.

The chain uses TRBV5-1 and TRBJ2-3; D ambiguous. The CDR3 sequence is 13 residues long. Germline CDR1 SGHRS, CDR2 YFSETQ. V was shortened by 4 bases and J by 5 bases, with 11 bases between the two germline ends. The CDR3 spells CASSPLLGDTQYF. CDR3 bases: TGCGCCAGCAGCCCCCTACTTGGAGATACGCAGTATTTT. The full variable domain, rest sourced from reference TRBV5-1 and TRBJ2-3, is KAGVTQTPRYLIKTRGQQVTLSCSPISGHRSVSWYQQTPGQGLQFLFEYFSETQRNKGNFPGRFSGRQFSNSRSEMNVSTLELGDSALYLCASSPLLGDTQYFGPGTRLTVL.

This clonotype was seen ten or more times. The chain employs TRBV29-1 and TRBJ1-2; D not certain. This CDR3 is built from 12 residues. Germline V lookup: CDR1 SQVTM, CDR2 ANQGSEA. V was shortened by 2 bases and J by 8 bases, with 12 bases between the two germline ends. As DNA, the CDR3 is TGCAGCGTTGAATCCGGGTCTCGAGGCTACACCTTC. This sequence encodes CSVESGSRGYTF.

This clonotype was counted at least ten times. This chain joins TRBV4-1 and TRBJ2-3; 8 nucleotides align to TRBD2. This CDR3 has 16 amino acids. The V gene end was trimmed by 0 bases and the J gene end by 5 bases; junction bases not matched to a gene: 7. Germline V lookup: CDR1 MGHRA, CDR2 YSYEKL. Written as DNA, the CDR3 is TGCGCCAGCAGCCAAGATAATGTAGCGGGAAAAGATACGCAGTATTTT. It translates to CASSQDNVAGKDTQYF.

This clonotype has ten or more counts. The chain employs TRBV28 and TRBJ2-5; TRBD2 agrees at 11 bases. Germline CDR1 and CDR2: MDHEN and SYDVKM. The CDR3 contains 16 residues. Trimming at V came to 3 bases and at J to 2 bases, leaving 5 bases not matched to a gene. The CDR3 DNA reads as TGTGCCAGCAGTTTGCGCCTAGCGGGGGGTCAAGAGACCCAGTACTTC. Its protein is CASSLRLAGGQETQYF.

This clonotype was detected many times. This chain uses TRBV5-1 with TRBJ1-4; D unclear. The V end was cut by 1 base, the J end by 0 bases, with 4 bases between. The germline V gene has CDR1 SGHRS and CDR2 YFSETQ. The CDR3 loop spans 14 amino acids. The CDR3, as DNA: TGCGCCAGCAGCTTGAATCCAACTAATGAAAAACTGTTTTTT. Translation gives CASSLNPTNEKLFF.

This clonotype was recorded many times. This chain uses TRBV5-1 with TRBJ2-1, with a possible D match to TRBD1 (5 bases). Deletions cut 1 base from V and 14 bases from J, with 19 bases between. The CDR3 contains 14 residues. Germline CDR1 is SGHRS and CDR2 is YFSETQ. In DNA, the CDR3 is TGCGCCAGCAGCTTGTGGGTGGACAAGGGGTCGGAGTTCTTC. Its translation: CASSLWVDKGSEFF.

This clonotype occurred many times. The CDR3 DNA is TGCGCCAGCAGCTTGCGGAACACTGAAGCTTTCTTT. Its translation is CASSLRNTEAFF. The rearrangement links TRBV5-1 to TRBJ1-1; D not certain. This CDR3 spans 12 amino acids. The germline V gene encodes CDR1 SGHRS and CDR2 YFSETQ. Trimming cost V 1 base and J 1 base, with 2 bases left between them.

This clonotype was picked up many times. The J gene is TRBJ2-6, the V gene TRBV5-1; D is possibly TRBD1 (6 bases). Germline lookup yields CDR1 SGHRS and CDR2 YFSETQ. Between the trimmed V and J ends, which lost 2 bases and 0 bases, there was a span of 18 bases. The CDR3 loop spans 19 amino acids. The DNA of the CDR3 is TGCGCCAGCAGCTTTCTCTCTGGACAGAAGATCTCTGGGGCCAACGTCCTGACTTTC. This gives the protein CASSFLSGQKISGANVLTF.

In its sample, this clonotype was seen many times. The V call is TRBV25-1, the J call TRBJ2-7; D ambiguous. Germline CDR1 and CDR2: MGHDK and SYGVNS. The CDR3 runs 14 residues. Trimming left V 7 bases short and J 5 bases short, with 18 bases between. CDR3 sequence reads: CASTKNGPWNEQYF. CDR3 sequence (DNA): TGTGCCAGCACCAAGAATGGGCCCTGGAACGAGCAGTACTTC.

This clonotype was seen ten or more times. This chain connects TRBV5-1 to TRBJ2-3; D not resolved. The V gene lost 0 bases and the J gene lost 3 bases, with 11 bases spanning the gap. This CDR3 comprises 15 residues. Germline V CDR1 and CDR2: SGHRS, YFSETQ. For the CDR3, the DNA is TGCGCCAGCAGCTTGGAGGTCGCCCGGACAGATACGCAGTATTTT. Amino acids: CASSLEVARTDTQYF.

V and J are TRBV15 and TRBJ1-2; a weak D match, TRBD1 (5 bases). This CDR3 comprises 15 residues. V shed 0 bases and J shed 3 bases, with 11 bases lying between them. Germline CDR1 is LNHNV and CDR2 is YYDKDF (reference sequence). The CDR3 reads CATSRDLQGHYGYTF. In DNA, the CDR3 is TGTGCCACCAGCAGAGATCTGCAGGGACACTATGGCTACACCTTC.

This clonotype was observed many times. The chain recombines TRBV2 with TRBJ2-1; tentatively, D is TRBD2 (6 bases). Between the trimmed V and J ends, which lost 8 bases and 4 bases, there was a span of 15 bases. The length of the CDR3 is 14 residues. CDR1 and CDR2 from the germline V gene are SNHLY and FYNNEI. CDR3 sequence: CASGGTGQYNEQFF. The CDR3 DNA is TGTGCCAGCGGGGGGACGGGCCAATACAATGAGCAGTTCTTC.

This clonotype came up a few times. V usage is TRBV9 and J usage is TRBJ2-3, with 9 bases matching TRBD2. V shed 1 base, J shed 4 bases, and the junction held 4 bases outside the gene matches. CDR3 length: 15 amino acids. The V gene's germline CDR1 is SGDLS and CDR2 YYNGEE. DNA for the CDR3: TGTGCCAGCAGCGTATATGCGGGGGGGGCAGATACGCAGTATTTT. Protein product: CASSVYAGGADTQYF.

This clonotype was picked up many times. The genes are TRBV11-2 and TRBJ2-7, with D possibly being TRBD2 (6 bases). Per germline, CDR1 SGHAT and CDR2 FQNNGV. The V end was cut by 6 bases, the J end by 0 bases, with 12 bases between. There are 14 residues in the CDR3. CDR3 in DNA: TGTGCCAGCAGAGGGAGGTTGAGCTCCTACGAGCAGTACTTC. It is translated as CASRGRLSSYEQYF.

This clonotype was seen many times. The chain employs TRBV12-3 or TRBV12-4 and TRBJ2-1; 10 bases align to TRBD2. V shed 4 bases, J shed 2 bases, and the junction held 5 bases outside the gene matches. The CDR3 covers 16 residues. The CDR3 nucleotides are TGTGCCAGCAGTTCATTAGCGGGGGGCCCCTACAATGAGCAGTTCTTC. This sequence encodes CASSSLAGGPYNEQFF.

In this sample, this clonotype turned up many times. The chain joins TRBV5-6 to TRBJ1-6; maybe TRBD1 (5 bases). In germline, CDR1 is SGHDT, CDR2 YYEEEE. The CDR3 is 15 residues long. V was trimmed by 0 bases and J by 8 bases, leaving 12 bases between them. CDR3 region: CASSLDRDGDSPLHF. The CDR3 bases are TGTGCCAGCAGCTTGGATCGGGACGGGGATTCACCCCTCCACTTT.

At least ten counts were recorded for this clonotype. The rearrangement joins TRBV6-2 or TRBV6-3 to TRBJ2-1, with 10 bases fitting TRBD2. This CDR3 contains 15 residues. CDR1 is MNHEY, CDR2 SVGEGT, per germline. The V gene end was trimmed by 5 bases and the J gene end by 9 bases; junction bases not matched to a gene: 10. The CDR3 bases are TGTGCCAGCAGTCATAGCGGGGGGCCCTTGGGTGAGCAGTTCTTC. Translation: CASSHSGGPLGEQFF.

This clonotype came up many times. This chain uses TRBV18 with TRBJ2-5, with D tentatively TRBD1 or TRBD2 (5 bases each). Germline CDR1 is KGHSH and CDR2 is LQKENI. Trimming removed 4 bases at V and 5 bases at J, with 11 bases between. The CDR3 extends over 13 amino acids. The CDR3: CASSRDEGETQYF. In DNA, the CDR3 is TGTGCCAGCTCACGGGACGAAGGGGAGACCCAGTACTTC.

This clonotype has ten or more counts. The chain uses TRBV20-1 and TRBJ2-5; 7 nucleotides match TRBD1. The germline gives CDR1 DFQATT, CDR2 SNEGSKA (reference sequence). After removal of 0 bases from V and 5 bases from J, the junction contained 9 bases not matched to a gene. The CDR3 spans 15 residues. CDR3 sequence reads: CSARDFRQGGETQYF. The CDR3 nucleotides are TGCAGTGCTAGAGATTTTCGACAGGGTGGGGAGACCCAGTACTTC.

This clonotype showed up many times. V gene TRBV6-6 combines with J gene TRBJ1-1; 7 bases map to TRBD1. The CDR3 is 13 amino acids. V gave up 6 bases and J gave up 4 bases; unmatched junction bases: 5. Germline V lookup: CDR1 MNHNY, CDR2 SVGAGI (reference sequence). CDR3 sequence reads: CASRDRTGTEAFF. CDR3 coding DNA: TGTGCCAGCAGAGACCGGACAGGCACTGAAGCTTTCTTT.

This clonotype was counted at least ten times. V is TRBV6-5 and J is TRBJ1-3; maybe TRBD1 (5 bases). Germline V gene lookup returns CDR1 MNHEY and CDR2 SVGAGI. Trimming took 0 bases from V and 0 from J, leaving 9 bases between them. CDR3 length equals 16 residues. The CDR3 DNA sequence: TGTGCCAGCAGTTACTCTACAGGCGGCTCTGGAAACACCATATATTTT. Translating it yields CASSYSTGGSGNTIYF.

This clonotype was counted many times. V is TRBV5-1 and J is TRBJ1-5; a possible D gene is TRBD1 (5 bases). CDR1 and CDR2 from the germline V gene are SGHRS and YFSETQ. Between the trimmed V and J ends, which lost 0 bases and 3 bases, there was a span of 10 bases. This CDR3 spans 15 amino acids. The CDR3 reads CASSLGTGPNQPQHF. The CDR3, as DNA: TGCGCCAGCAGCTTGGGGACGGGGCCCAATCAGCCCCAGCATTTT. The whole variable domain, remainder taken from reference TRBV5-1 and TRBJ1-5, is KAGVTQTPRYLIKTRGQQVTLSCSPISGHRSVSWYQQTPGQGLQFLFEYFSETQRNKGNFPGRFSGRQFSNSRSEMNVSTLELGDSALYLCASSLGTGPNQPQHFGDGTRLSIL.